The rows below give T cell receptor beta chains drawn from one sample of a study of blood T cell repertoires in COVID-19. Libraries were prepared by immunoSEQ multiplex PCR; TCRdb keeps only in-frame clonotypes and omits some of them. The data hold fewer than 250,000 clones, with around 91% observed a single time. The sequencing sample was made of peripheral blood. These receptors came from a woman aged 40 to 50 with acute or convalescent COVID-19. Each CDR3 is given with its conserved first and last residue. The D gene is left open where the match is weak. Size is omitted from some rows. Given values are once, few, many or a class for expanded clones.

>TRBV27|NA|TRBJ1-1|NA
CASSFGQGKAFF
TGTGCCAGCAGTTTCGGCCAGGGGAAGGCTTTCTTT
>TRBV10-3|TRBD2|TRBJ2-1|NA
CAISAGTSGEGGSYNEQFF
TGTGCCATCAGTGCAGGGACTAGTGGGGAGGGGGGCTCCTACAATGAGCAGTTCTTC
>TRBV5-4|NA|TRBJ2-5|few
CASSLGLYQETQYF
TGTGCCAGCAGCTTGGGACTGTACCAAGAGACCCAGTACTTC
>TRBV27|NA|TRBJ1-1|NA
CASSLLMNTEAFF
TGTGCCAGCAGTTTGCTAATGAACACTGAAGCTTTCTTT
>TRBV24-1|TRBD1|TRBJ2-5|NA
CATSEIPGTGKGGNRETQYF
TGTGCCACCAGTGAGATACCTGGGACAGGGAAGGGGGGAAACCGAGAGACCCAGTACTTC
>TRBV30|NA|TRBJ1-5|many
CAWSVQGGQPQHF
TGTGCCTGGAGTGTCCAGGGAGGTCAGCCCCAGCATTTT
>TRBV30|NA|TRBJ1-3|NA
CAWSGEGSTGNTIYF
TGTGCCTGGAGCGGCGAAGGTAGCACTGGAAACACCATATATTTT
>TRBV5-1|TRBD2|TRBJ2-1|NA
CASSSVAGAASSYNEQFF
TGCGCCAGCAGCAGTGTAGCGGGGGCTGCGAGCTCCTACAATGAGCAGTTCTTC
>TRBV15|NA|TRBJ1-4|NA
CATSGNRVGEKLFF
TGTGCCACCAGCGGAAACAGGGTTGGCGAAAAACTGTTTTTT
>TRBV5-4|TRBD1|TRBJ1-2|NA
CASSLHSTGVYGYTF
TGTGCCAGCAGCTTGCATTCGACAGGGGTCTATGGCTACACCTTC
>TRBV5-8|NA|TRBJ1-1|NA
CASSWDGRNTEAFF
TGTGCCAGCAGCTGGGACGGGAGGAACACTGAAGCTTTCTTT
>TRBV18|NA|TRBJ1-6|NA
CASRTSANSPLHF
TGTGCCTCGAGGACTAGTGCTAATTCACCCCTCCACTTT